These T cell receptor beta chains were read from a single sample in a study of regulatory T cells in long-lasting Graves disease. TCRdb reprocessed the multiplex PCR reads via MiXCR and lists one record per CDR3 protein. The sample includes roughly 470,000 distinct CDR3 sequences, less than 25% seen only once; the top ten take over 7.5%. The sample consisted of peripheral blood mononuclear cells (PBMCs), taken when the disease was refractory, from a patient treated with antithyroid drugs. These receptors all come from a female donor with Graves disease. CDR3s include the opening cysteine and the closing phenylalanine or tryptophan. D genes are given only for firm matches. Clone size is not always given. Where it is, it says once, few, many or a class for expanded clones.

j_call: TRBJ2-7
d_call: TRBD1
clone_size: NA
v_call: TRBV13
cdr3_aa: CASSSAGGWYEQYF
cdr3_nt: TGTGCCAGCAGCTCCGCAGGGGGATGGTACGAGCAGTACTTC

j_call: TRBJ2-7
d_call: TRBD2
clone_size: NA
v_call: TRBV13
cdr3_aa: CASSSTHIAGGPYEQYF
cdr3_nt: TGTGCCAGCAGCTCCACTCATATAGCGGGAGGGCCGTACGAGCAGTACTTC

j_call: TRBJ2-1
d_call: NA
clone_size: few
v_call: TRBV27
cdr3_aa: CASSPLGGLLRQFF
cdr3_nt: TGTGCCAGCAGTCCTCTGGGGGGCCTTTTACGGCAGTTCTTC

j_call: TRBJ1-6
d_call: NA
clone_size: NA
v_call: TRBV27
cdr3_aa: CASSLIGSPLHF
cdr3_nt: TGTGCCAGCAGTTTGATTGGTTCACCCCTCCACTTT

j_call: TRBJ1-6
d_call: TRBD1
clone_size: few
v_call: TRBV20-1
cdr3_aa: CSARDRGPDYNSPLHF
cdr3_nt: TGCAGTGCTAGGGATAGGGGGCCTGATTATAATTCACCCCTCCACTTT

j_call: TRBJ2-7
d_call: TRBD2
clone_size: many
v_call: TRBV6-2/TRBV6-3
cdr3_aa: CASSKAGMRYEQYF
cdr3_nt: TGTGCCAGCAGTAAAGCGGGAATGAGGTACGAGCAGTACTTC

j_call: TRBJ1-5
d_call: NA
clone_size: many
v_call: TRBV6-1
cdr3_aa: CASSQGRGGNQPQHF
cdr3_nt: TGTGCCAGCAGCCAAGGTCGGGGTGGCAATCAGCCCCAGCATTTT

j_call: TRBJ2-7
d_call: NA
clone_size: many
v_call: TRBV2
cdr3_aa: CASSEATDYEQYF
cdr3_nt: TGTGCCAGCAGTGAAGCGACGGACTACGAGCAGTACTTC

j_call: TRBJ2-2
d_call: NA
clone_size: few
v_call: TRBV12-5
cdr3_aa: CASCLAGTTYTGELFF
cdr3_nt: TGTGCTAGTTGTTTGGCCGGAACGACATACACCGGGGAGCTGTTTTTT

j_call: TRBJ2-7
d_call: TRBD1
clone_size: few
v_call: TRBV6-1
cdr3_aa: CASSQTTGVYEQYF
cdr3_nt: TGTGCCAGCAGTCAAACTACAGGGGTCTACGAGCAGTACTTC

j_call: TRBJ1-6
d_call: NA
clone_size: many
v_call: TRBV6-2/TRBV6-3
cdr3_aa: CASSYSFGRGVGSPLHF
cdr3_nt: TGTGCCAGCAGTTACTCGTTTGGTCGGGGGGTAGGTTCACCCCTCCACTTT

j_call: TRBJ1-1
d_call: TRBD1
clone_size: many
v_call: TRBV27
cdr3_aa: CASRGQGARGTEAFF
cdr3_nt: TGTGCCAGCAGGGGACAGGGGGCGCGGGGCACTGAAGCTTTCTTT

j_call: TRBJ2-7
d_call: TRBD2
clone_size: many
v_call: TRBV6-1
cdr3_aa: CASSAWSGRANEQYF
cdr3_nt: TGTGCCAGCAGCGCCTGGAGCGGGAGGGCCAACGAGCAGTACTTC

j_call: TRBJ1-2
d_call: TRBD1
clone_size: many
v_call: TRBV6-2/TRBV6-3
cdr3_aa: CASSYSMGDRGYTF
cdr3_nt: TGTGCCAGCAGTTACTCGATGGGGGACAGGGGCTACACCTTC

j_call: TRBJ2-7
d_call: NA
clone_size: few
v_call: TRBV11-2
cdr3_aa: CASSSLGVKREQYF
cdr3_nt: TGTGCCAGCAGCTCCCTAGGGGTTAAAAGGGAGCAGTACTTC

j_call: TRBJ1-1
d_call: NA
clone_size: once
v_call: TRBV6-9
cdr3_aa: CASSYQQGLYTEALF
cdr3_nt: TGTGCCAGCAGTTATCAACAGGGACTATACACTGAAGCTCTCTTT

j_call: TRBJ2-5
d_call: TRBD2
clone_size: many
v_call: TRBV20-1
cdr3_aa: CSAPGLAGGPIEETQYF
cdr3_nt: TGCAGTGCCCCGGGACTAGCGGGAGGGCCGATTGAGGAGACCCAGTACTTC

j_call: TRBJ1-1
d_call: NA
clone_size: NA
v_call: TRBV5-1
cdr3_aa: CASSVDGAGDTEAFF
cdr3_nt: TGCGCCAGCAGCGTTGATGGGGCGGGGGACACTGAAGCTTTCTTT

j_call: TRBJ2-2
d_call: NA
clone_size: many
v_call: TRBV12-3/TRBV12-4
cdr3_aa: CASSLWTNTGELFF
cdr3_nt: TGTGCCAGCAGTTTGTGGACGAACACCGGGGAGCTGTTTTTT

j_call: TRBJ2-5
d_call: TRBD1
clone_size: many
v_call: TRBV7-9
cdr3_aa: CASSLDRGQQETQYF
cdr3_nt: TGTGCCAGCAGCCTCGACAGGGGACAACAAGAGACCCAGTACTTC

j_call: TRBJ2-7
d_call: TRBD1
clone_size: NA
v_call: TRBV14
cdr3_aa: CASSQRSGTGGYEQYF
cdr3_nt: TGTGCCAGCAGCCAACGTTCCGGGACAGGGGGCTACGAGCAGTACTTC

j_call: TRBJ2-5
d_call: NA
clone_size: many
v_call: TRBV7-9
cdr3_aa: CASSFGGEETQYF
cdr3_nt: TGTGCCAGCAGCTTCGGCGGGGAAGAGACCCAGTACTTC

j_call: TRBJ2-3
d_call: NA
clone_size: once
v_call: TRBV5-6
cdr3_aa: CASSLVGGTQYF
cdr3_nt: TGTGCCAGCAGCTTGGTCGGAGGAACGCAGTATTTT

j_call: TRBJ1-5
d_call: TRBD1
clone_size: NA
v_call: TRBV27
cdr3_aa: CASSLWGQGARGTNQPQHF
cdr3_nt: TGTGCCAGCAGTTTATGGGGACAGGGGGCGAGGGGTACCAATCAGCCCCAGCATTTT

j_call: TRBJ1-2
d_call: NA
clone_size: few
v_call: TRBV5-1
cdr3_aa: CASRGAGKFPRGYTF
cdr3_nt: TGCGCCAGCAGGGGGGCGGGGAAGTTTCCTCGTGGCTACACCTTC

j_call: TRBJ1-5
d_call: NA
clone_size: NA
v_call: TRBV28
cdr3_aa: CASLMGAGPNQPQHF
cdr3_nt: TGTGCCAGCCTAATGGGGGCAGGTCCCAATCAGCCCCAGCATTTT

j_call: TRBJ2-7
d_call: NA
clone_size: NA
v_call: TRBV7-2
cdr3_aa: CASSSMYEQYF
cdr3_nt: TGTGCCAGCAGCAGTATGTACGAGCAGTACTTC

j_call: TRBJ2-5
d_call: NA
clone_size: few
v_call: TRBV4-1
cdr3_aa: CASSQAAGGETQYF
cdr3_nt: TGCGCCAGCAGCCAAGCCGCTGGGGGGGAGACCCAGTACTTC

j_call: TRBJ2-1
d_call: NA
clone_size: NA
v_call: TRBV6-1
cdr3_aa: CATSVSGVYNEQFF
cdr3_nt: TGTGCCACCTCGGTGTCAGGGGTCTACAATGAGCAGTTCTTC

j_call: TRBJ2-1
d_call: TRBD2
clone_size: NA
v_call: TRBV6-1
cdr3_aa: CATASGNSPYNEQFF
cdr3_nt: TGTGCGACGGCTAGCGGCAACAGTCCCTACAATGAGCAGTTCTTC

j_call: TRBJ2-4
d_call: NA
clone_size: NA
v_call: TRBV5-1
cdr3_aa: CASSRSSGLAKNIQYF
cdr3_nt: TGCGCCAGCTCCAGATCGAGCGGGTTAGCCAAAAACATTCAGTACTTC

j_call: TRBJ2-7
d_call: NA
clone_size: few
v_call: TRBV6-2/TRBV6-3
cdr3_aa: CASSLPSSHEQYF
cdr3_nt: TGTGCCAGCAGTCTGCCGAGTTCCCACGAGCAGTACTTC

j_call: TRBJ1-2
d_call: NA
clone_size: NA
v_call: TRBV7-2
cdr3_aa: CASSYPGGAGNTF
cdr3_nt: TGTGCCAGCAGCTACCCTGGGGGGGCTGGGAACACCTTC

j_call: TRBJ2-1
d_call: NA
clone_size: NA
v_call: TRBV28
cdr3_aa: CASEAGGRNEQFF
cdr3_nt: TGTGCCAGCGAGGCAGGGGGGCGAAATGAGCAGTTCTTC

j_call: TRBJ2-7
d_call: TRBD2
clone_size: NA
v_call: TRBV6-1
cdr3_aa: CASTRGGQIVHEQYF
cdr3_nt: TGTGCCAGCACCCGGGGGGGGCAGATTGTCCACGAGCAGTACTTC

j_call: TRBJ2-7
d_call: TRBD2
clone_size: NA
v_call: TRBV11-2
cdr3_aa: CASSRLAGGFSTYEQYF
cdr3_nt: TGTGCCAGCAGCCGACTAGCGGGAGGCTTCTCTACCTACGAGCAGTACTTC

j_call: TRBJ1-1
d_call: TRBD1
clone_size: many
v_call: TRBV10-3
cdr3_aa: CAISAGQGYPEAFF
cdr3_nt: TGTGCCATCAGTGCGGGACAGGGATATCCTGAAGCTTTCTTT

j_call: TRBJ1-1
d_call: NA
clone_size: NA
v_call: TRBV27
cdr3_aa: CASTPRIGNTEAFF
cdr3_nt: TGTGCCAGCACCCCAAGGATTGGGAACACTGAAGCTTTCTTT

j_call: TRBJ2-7
d_call: NA
clone_size: NA
v_call: TRBV4-1
cdr3_aa: CASSPIVTRTSYEQYF
cdr3_nt: TGCGCCAGCAGCCCTATAGTGACTCGTACCTCCTACGAGCAGTACTTC

j_call: TRBJ2-2
d_call: TRBD2
clone_size: NA
v_call: TRBV5-1
cdr3_aa: CASSLIGRGGSGELFF
cdr3_nt: TGCGCCAGCAGCTTAATAGGGCGCGGGGGATCCGGGGAGCTGTTTTTT

j_call: TRBJ2-2
d_call: NA
clone_size: NA
v_call: TRBV12-3/TRBV12-4
cdr3_aa: CAVGQVSGELFF
cdr3_nt: TGTGCCGTCGGACAAGTTTCCGGGGAGCTGTTTTTT

j_call: TRBJ2-1
d_call: NA
clone_size: once
v_call: TRBV10-3
cdr3_aa: CAISEPRAGGVSHEQFF
cdr3_nt: TGTGCCATCAGTGAGCCTAGGGCGGGCGGGGTGAGCCATGAGCAGTTCTTC

j_call: TRBJ2-7
d_call: NA
clone_size: many
v_call: TRBV7-2
cdr3_aa: CASSLVEPYEQYF
cdr3_nt: TGTGCCAGCAGCTTAGTGGAACCCTACGAGCAGTACTTC

j_call: TRBJ2-7
d_call: NA
clone_size: many
v_call: TRBV7-2
cdr3_aa: CASSWDYRGYEQYF
cdr3_nt: TGTGCCAGCAGCTGGGATTACCGTGGCTACGAGCAGTACTTC

j_call: TRBJ2-7
d_call: NA
clone_size: NA
v_call: TRBV18
cdr3_aa: CASSPEQGFFYEQYF
cdr3_nt: TGTGCCAGCTCACCCGAACAGGGATTCTTCTACGAGCAGTACTTC

j_call: TRBJ1-1
d_call: TRBD1
clone_size: few
v_call: TRBV14
cdr3_aa: CASSQGGTGEAFF
cdr3_nt: TGTGCCAGCAGCCAAGGGGGGACAGGTGAAGCTTTCTTT

j_call: TRBJ2-3
d_call: NA
clone_size: NA
v_call: TRBV7-3
cdr3_aa: CASSSGHNTQYF
cdr3_nt: TGTGCCAGCAGCTCCGGACACAATACGCAGTATTTT